The 4 T cell receptor beta chains reported below all come from one sample, sequenced in a study of cytomegalovirus exposure and HLA in healthy donors. In the PCR, 60 Vbeta and 13 Jbeta primers were used. Using immunoSEQ multiplex PCR, the repertoire was profiled, and TCRdb retains in-frame clones only, with some absent. The repertoire includes around 170,000 clones, around 82% of them detected once, and over 2% sits in the top ten. The sample was PBMCs. These receptors originate from a man aged 55 to 69 in good health and CMV-seronegative.

This clone was seen a handful of times. This chain connects TRBV19 to TRBJ2-3, with a weak D call TRBD2 (5 bases). The CDR3 totals 14 residues. Germline lookup yields CDR1 LNHDA and CDR2 SQIVND (reference sequence). Trimming left V 4 bases short and J 0 bases short, with 8 bases between. The CDR3 protein is CASSKPGSTDTQYF. The CDR3, as DNA: TGTGCCAGTAGTAAACCGGGGAGCACAGATACGCAGTATTTT.

CDR3: CASSQEGSQGRNYGYTF. Written as DNA, the CDR3 is TGCGCCAGCAGCCAAGAAGGTTCGCAGGGGCGAAACTATGGCTACACCTTC. V usage is TRBV4-1 and J usage is TRBJ1-2; maybe TRBD1 (6 bases). Germline loops: CDR1 MGHRA, CDR2 YSYEKL. The ends were cut back, 0 bases at V and 2 bases at J, with 16 bases in the middle. There are 17 residues in the CDR3.

This sequence joins TRBV19 and TRBJ2-7; 15 bases are shared with TRBD2. Germline values: CDR1 LNHDA, CDR2 SQIVND (reference sequence). Trimming at V came to 6 bases and at J to 2 bases, leaving 5 bases not matched to a gene. The CDR3 has 16 residues. In DNA form, the CDR3 reads TGTGCCAGTAGGGGACTAGCGGGAGGTTCCACCTACGAGCAGTACTTC. Translation: CASRGLAGGSTYEQYF.

The rearrangement uses TRBV2 and TRBJ2-1; D is undetermined. The germline CDR1 and CDR2 sequences are SNHLY and FYNNEI. V was cut by 4 bases and J by 5 bases, with 15 bases left in between. This CDR3 has 15 amino acids. The CDR3 here is CASSVSILPDNEQFF. The CDR3 DNA reads TGTGCCAGCAGTGTATCAATATTACCGGACAATGAGCAGTTCTTC.